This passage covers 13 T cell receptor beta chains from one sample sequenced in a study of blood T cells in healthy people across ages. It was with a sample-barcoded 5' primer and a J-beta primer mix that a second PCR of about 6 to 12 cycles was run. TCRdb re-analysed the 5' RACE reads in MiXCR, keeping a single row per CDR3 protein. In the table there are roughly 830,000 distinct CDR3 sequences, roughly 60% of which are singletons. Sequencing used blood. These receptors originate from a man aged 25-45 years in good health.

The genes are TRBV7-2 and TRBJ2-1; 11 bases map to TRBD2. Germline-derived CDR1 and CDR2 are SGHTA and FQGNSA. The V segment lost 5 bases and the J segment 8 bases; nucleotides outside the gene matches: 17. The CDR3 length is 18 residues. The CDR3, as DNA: TGTGCCAGCAGCCCCTTTAGGTCGAGACTAGCGGGGTCGTATGAGCAGTTCTTC. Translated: CASSPFRSRLAGSYEQFF.

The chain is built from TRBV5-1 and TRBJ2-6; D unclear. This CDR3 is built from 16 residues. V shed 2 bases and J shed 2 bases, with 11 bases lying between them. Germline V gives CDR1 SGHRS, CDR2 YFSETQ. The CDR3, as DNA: TGCGCCAGCAGCTTAGTTCCGGAAACTGGGGCCAACGTCCTGACTTTC. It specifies CASSLVPETGANVLTF.

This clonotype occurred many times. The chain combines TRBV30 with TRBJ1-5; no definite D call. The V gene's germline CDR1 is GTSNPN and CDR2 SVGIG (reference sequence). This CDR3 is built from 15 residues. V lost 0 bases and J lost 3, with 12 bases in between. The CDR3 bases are TGTGCCTGGAGTGTAGGGCAGGTAGACAATCAGCCCCAGCATTTT. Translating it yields CAWSVGQVDNQPQHF.

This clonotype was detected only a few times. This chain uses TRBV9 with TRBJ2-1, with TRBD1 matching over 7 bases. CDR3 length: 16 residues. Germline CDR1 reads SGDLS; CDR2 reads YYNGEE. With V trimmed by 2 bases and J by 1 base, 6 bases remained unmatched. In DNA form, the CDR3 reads TGTGCCAGCAGCGTCTCGGGACAGCGGTCCTACAATGAGCAGTTCTTC. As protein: CASSVSGQRSYNEQFF.

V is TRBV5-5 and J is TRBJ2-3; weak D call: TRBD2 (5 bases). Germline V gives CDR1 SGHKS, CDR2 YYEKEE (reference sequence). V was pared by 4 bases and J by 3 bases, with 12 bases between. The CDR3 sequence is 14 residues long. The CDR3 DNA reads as TGTGCCAGCAGCCAGCGGACTCGAACAGATACGCAGTATTTT. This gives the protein CASSQRTRTDTQYF.

Written as DNA, the CDR3 is TGTGCCAGCAGTTTACAGGGTGGTTCTTTTGAAGAGACCCAGTACTTC. Translating gives CASSLQGGSFEETQYF. The chain recombines TRBV28 with TRBJ2-5, with D perhaps matching TRBD1 (5 bases). Germline V CDR1 and CDR2: MDHEN, SYDVKM. The CDR3 is 16 residues long. Trimming left V 2 bases short and J 3 bases short, with 16 bases between.

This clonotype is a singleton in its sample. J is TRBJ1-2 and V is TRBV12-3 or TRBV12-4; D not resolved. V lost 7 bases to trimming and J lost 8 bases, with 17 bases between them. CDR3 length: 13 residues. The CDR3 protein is CASIFSGIRGYTF. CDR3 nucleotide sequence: TGTGCCAGCATTTTCTCTGGGATTCGAGGCTACACCTTC.

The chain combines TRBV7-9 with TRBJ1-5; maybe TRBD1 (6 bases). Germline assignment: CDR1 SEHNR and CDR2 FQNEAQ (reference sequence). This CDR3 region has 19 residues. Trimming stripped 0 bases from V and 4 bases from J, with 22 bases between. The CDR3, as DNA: TGTGCCAGCAGCTTAGCGCCAGGGCAGGGGTCCCGGGGGAATCAGCCCCAGCATTTT. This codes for CASSLAPGQGSRGNQPQHF.

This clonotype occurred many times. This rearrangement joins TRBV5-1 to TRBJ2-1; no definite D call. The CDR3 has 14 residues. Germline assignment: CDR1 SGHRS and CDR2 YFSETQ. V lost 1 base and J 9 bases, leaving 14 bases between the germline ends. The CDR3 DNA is TGCGCCAGCAGCTTGCGGACCGAAAGGGCTGAGCAGTTCTTC. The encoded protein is CASSLRTERAEQFF.

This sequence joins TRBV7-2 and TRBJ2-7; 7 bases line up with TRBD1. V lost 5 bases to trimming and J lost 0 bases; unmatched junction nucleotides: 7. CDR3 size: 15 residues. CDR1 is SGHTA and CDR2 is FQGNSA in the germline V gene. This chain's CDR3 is CASSPWDSYSYEQYF. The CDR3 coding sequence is TGTGCCAGCAGCCCGTGGGACAGCTACTCCTACGAGCAGTACTTC.

The CDR3, as DNA: TGTGCCAGCAGCTTGAGGCGGGGGGGCCGGGATACGCAGTATTTT. Translated: CASSLRRGGRDTQYF. V usage is TRBV7-2 and J usage is TRBJ2-3, with 9 positions matching TRBD2. Germline V lookup: CDR1 SGHTA, CDR2 FQGNSA. V lost 3 bases to trimming and J lost 6 bases; unmatched junction nucleotides: 7. The CDR3 contains 15 residues.

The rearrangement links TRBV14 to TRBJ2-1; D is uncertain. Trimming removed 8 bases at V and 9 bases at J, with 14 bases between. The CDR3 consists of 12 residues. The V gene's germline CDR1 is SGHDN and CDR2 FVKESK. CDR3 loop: CASQFTLGEQFF. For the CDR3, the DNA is TGTGCCAGCCAGTTCACCTTGGGTGAGCAGTTCTTC.

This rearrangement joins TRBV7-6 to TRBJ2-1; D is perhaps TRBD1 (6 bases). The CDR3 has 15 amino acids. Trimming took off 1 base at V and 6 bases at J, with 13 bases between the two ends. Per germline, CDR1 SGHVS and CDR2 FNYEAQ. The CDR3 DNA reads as TGTGCCAGCAGCTTAGTGGCAGGGGCTGGCAATGAGCAGTTCTTC. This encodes CASSLVAGAGNEQFF. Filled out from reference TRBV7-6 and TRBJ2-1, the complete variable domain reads GAGVSQSPRYKVTKRGQDVALRCDPISGHVSLYWYRQALGQGPEFLTYFNYEAQQDKSGLPNDRFSAERPEGSISTLTIQRTEQRDSAMYRCASSLVAGAGNEQFFGPGTRLTVL.